The clone carrying this T cell receptor (beta chain) was observed a few times. Via the markers CD45RO/CCR7/CD25/CD127/CD95/CD27, stem cell-like memory, regulatory, central memory and naive CD4+ cells were sorted. V was pared by 5 bases and J by 4 bases, with 5 bases of the junction left unmatched. The CDR3 covers 15 residues. The germline gives CDR1 MDHEN, CDR2 SYDVKM. These data come from a study of beta chain features in type 1 diabetes. Background on the study: Healthy donors and patients had similar age, gender and cell yields.

Since all of the isolated RNA was reverse transcribed, expressed TCRB transcripts were what got sequenced. Libraries were prepared by immunoSEQ multiplex PCR; TCRdb keeps only in-frame clonotypes and omits some of them. The table records just over 450,000 clones, about 32% of them present only once. Sequencing was carried out using naive CD4+ T cells from blood. The chain is built from TRBV28 and TRBJ2-6; 7 positions agree with TRBD1. This TCR derives from a young man in good health. The CDR3 is CASSPRQGGANVLTF. DNA for the CDR3: TGTGCCAGCAGTCCCAGACAGGGAGGGGCCAACGTCCTGACTTTC. Supplemented by reference TRBV28 and TRBJ2-6, the full variable domain reads DVKVTQSSRYLVKRTGEKVFLECVQDMDHENMFWYRQDPGLGLRLIYFSYDVKMKEKGDIPEGYSVSREKKERFSLILESASTNQTSMYLCASSPRQGGANVLTFGAGSRLTVL.